In this sample, the clone carrying this T cell receptor (beta chain) turned up a few times. After removal of 6 bases from V and 5 bases from J, the junction contained 7 bases not matched to a gene. Germline-derived CDR1 and CDR2 are SGHVS and FNYEAQ. The CDR3 contains 15 residues. This sample was taken from a study of blood T cell repertoires in COVID-19. Clones were sequenced by immunoSEQ multiplex PCR, and TCRdb holds only the in-frame ones, with some missing. The sample lists fewer than 120,000 clones; 70% to 90% were seen once. V and J are TRBV7-6 and TRBJ1-6; 7 bases fit TRBD1. The source of this sequence is a human donor in a cohort sampled during active COVID-19. Sequenced: peripheral blood. This chain's CDR3 is CASSTDRLNNSPLHF. For the CDR3, the DNA is TGTGCCAGCAGTACGGACAGGCTGAATAATTCACCCCTCCACTTT. Drawing the rest from reference TRBV7-6 and TRBJ1-6, the complete variable domain is GAGVSQSPRYKVTKRGQDVALRCDPISGHVSLYWYRQALGQGPEFLTYFNYEAQQDKSGLPNDRFSAERPEGSISTLTIQRTEQRDSAMYRCASSTDRLNNSPLHFGNGTRLTVT.